Sequencing of this TCR beta chain was carried out in a study of a mutant IDH1 vaccine in newly diagnosed glioma. The CDR3 length is 16 residues. V was clipped by 4 bases and J by 4 bases; unmatched bases: 11. From germline, CDR1 is SGDLS and CDR2 YYNGEE. Concerning this clone itself: What it recognizes is unknown.

The time point was: week 35, safety follow-up. Doses consisted of 300 ug of mutant IDH1 20-mer peptide each, paired with topical imiquimod. Sequencing used immunoSEQ multiplex PCR; TCRdb keeps in-frame clones, though not all of them. The table lists about 32,000 clones, about 80% of them singletons. The sequenced sample was PBMCs, obtained from a glioma patient whose treatment included an IDH1 peptide vaccine. The receptor comes from a man aged 40-50 years with glioma. Some clones in this sample may be carry-over from other donors' samples. The V gene is TRBV9, the J gene TRBJ2-3; 8 positions agree with TRBD2. The CDR3, as DNA: TGTGCCAGCAGCCCGAACCCGGGGGGGCCCGCAGATACGCAGTATTTT. Its translation is CASSPNPGGPADTQYF.